The entry below describes one TCR beta chain. What it binds is unknown. The CDR3 covers 13 residues. Deletions cut 9 bases from V and 5 bases from J, with 15 bases between. Germline CDR1 is MNHEY and CDR2 is SMNVEV (reference sequence). Next came a second PCR, run for about 7 to 12 cycles, which used a sample-barcoded 5' primer along with a J-beta primer mix. TCRdb reprocessed the 5' RACE reads with MiXCR, giving one entry per CDR3 protein. The table records roughly 1,000,000 distinct CDR3 sequences, about 25% of them present only once. The data derive from a study of blood T cells in healthy people across ages. Study-level findings and limits: Using unsorted PBMCs precluded a conclusive naive versus antigen-experienced comparison.

The data also belong to a second study, concerning T cells of mothers and their children.

This receptor was obtained from a girl aged 2-10 years in good health. The sequencing input was blood. The chain is built from TRBV27 and TRBJ2-3, with D perhaps matching TRBD2 (6 bases). The CDR3 coding sequence is TGTGCCAGTGGGGGACTTGGGAAAGATACGCAGTATTTT. This sequence encodes CASGGLGKDTQYF.